These 31 T cell receptor beta chains originate from one sample sequenced in a study of T cells in Graves' hyperthyroidism and ophthalmopathy (dated by TCRdb to about 2019). The protocol used for the library was multiplex PCR. Sequencing took place on an Illumina HiSeq 2000. Amplification of TCR beta CDR3 regions was carried out from RNA transcripts. The first round of RT-PCR for the TCR CDR3 was performed with the HTBI primer set and the Qiagen OneStep RT-PCR kit. TCRdb reprocessing: public reads trimmed at Q25 with fastp, clones called with MiXCR, in-frame beta chains kept. Duplicate CDR3 protein sequences are folded into a single record with the most common DNA and genes. Here the sample has roughly 700,000 distinct CDR3 sequences; 15% to 20% occur a single time. 15% to 19% of the sample rests with the top ten. Sequences were obtained from blood. The receptors here all came from a man aged 50-60 years with Graves' hyperthyroidism.

Of note for this clonotype: The junction does not match germline at one end; this may be a read error. The V gene is TRBV6-1, the J gene TRBJ2-2; 7 bases line up with TRBD1. The CDR3 length is 16 residues. The V gene's germline CDR1 is MNHNS and CDR2 SASEGT. The CDR3 region has the DNA TGTGCCAGCAGTGCCCGACAGGGCTTGATCACCGGGGAGCTGTTCTTT. The encoded protein is CASSARQGLITGELFF.

Comments on this clonotype: This could be a read error, since a much larger clone is one nucleotide away. The J gene is TRBJ2-7, the V gene TRBV20-1, with 8 bases aligning to TRBD2. CDR1 is DFQATT and CDR2 is SNEGSKA in the germline V gene (reference sequence). This CDR3 comprises 16 residues. Trimming took 2 bases from V and 5 from J; bases not matched to a gene: 14. CDR3 nucleotides: TGCAGTGCTAGACCCCGGGGTAGCGGGACGGTCAACGAGCAGTACTTC. It codes for CSARPRGSGTVNEQYF.

This clonotype has a handful of counts. The chain uses TRBV28 and TRBJ1-1; a possible D gene is TRBD1 (6 bases). This CDR3 contains 15 residues. Trimming cost V 3 bases and J 1 base, with 12 bases left between them. Germline CDR1 is MDHEN and CDR2 is SYDVKM. CDR3 amino acids: CASSFPPRGNTEAFF. The CDR3, as DNA: TGTGCCAGCAGTTTCCCCCCCAGGGGGAACACTGAAGCTTTCTTT.

This clonotype has a count of ten or more. The rearrangement joins TRBV5-1 to TRBJ1-2, with unresolved D. The V gene's germline CDR1 is SGHRS and CDR2 YFSETQ. The ends were cut back, 0 bases at V and 7 bases at J, with 4 bases in the middle. The CDR3 consists of 11 residues. CDR3 region: CASSLDGGYTF. CDR3 in DNA: TGCGCCAGCAGCTTGGATGGTGGCTACACCTTC.

There are a few counts of this clonotype. The conserved final phenylalanine or tryptophan is absent from the CDR3, which likely points to a read error. The V gene is TRBV11-1, the J gene TRBJ2-5, with TRBD2 matching over 10 bases. J gave up 2 bases and V 4 bases, and 4 bases lay outside the gene matches. The CDR3 sequence is 15 residues long. Looked up from germline, CDR1 is SGHAT and CDR2 is FQDESV (reference sequence). CDR3 nucleotide sequence: TGTGCCAGCAGCTCTACTAGCGGGATACAAGAGACCCAGTACTCC. Its protein product is CASSSTSGIQETQYS.

The gene calls are TRBV10-2 and TRBJ2-7, with a tentative D call TRBD2 (6 bases). The V end lost 3 bases, the J end lost 3 bases, and 9 bases lay between the germline ends. The CDR3 is 13 residues long. CDR1 and CDR2 from the germline V gene are WSHSY and SAAADI. The CDR3 DNA reads as TGCGCCAGCAGTGACGGGGGAAACTACGAGCAGTACTTC. As protein: CASSDGGNYEQYF.

This clonotype was recorded many times. This chain uses TRBV5-1 with TRBJ2-7; 8 positions match TRBD2. Germline CDR1 and CDR2: SGHRS and YFSETQ. This CDR3 spans 15 amino acids. Trimming took 3 bases from V and 2 from J; bases not matched to a gene: 7. The CDR3 DNA reads TGCGCCAGCAGCTCTGGACTAGCCATCACCTACGAGCAGTACTTC. The encoded protein is CASSSGLAITYEQYF.

CDR3 amino acids: CASSLGVADTGELFF. CDR3 bases: TGTGCCAGCAGCTTAGGAGTAGCGGACACCGGGGAGCTGTTTTTT. The chain combines TRBV7-2 with TRBJ2-2; tentative D call: TRBD2 (6 bases). V shed 1 base and J shed 3 bases, with 9 bases lying between them. The V gene's germline CDR1 is SGHTA and CDR2 FQGNSA. The length of the CDR3 is 15 residues.

This clonotype was counted many times. The chain employs TRBV28 and TRBJ2-7; D is unresolved. The CDR3 is 14 residues long. Germline V gene sequence: CDR1 MDHEN, CDR2 SYDVKM. Trimming cost V 3 bases and J 0 bases, with 9 bases left between them. This chain's CDR3 is CASSFLGSSYEQYF. The CDR3, as DNA: TGTGCCAGCAGTTTTCTTGGCAGCTCCTACGAGCAGTACTTC.

This clonotype occurred once. This chain joins TRBV18 and TRBJ1-5; D is possibly TRBD1 (5 bases). Germline V lookup: CDR1 KGHSH, CDR2 LQKENI. Trimming shortened V by 6 bases and J by 4 bases, and 7 bases separated the two germline ends. CDR3 size: 12 residues. The CDR3 DNA follows: TGTGCCAGCTCCGGGACTAATCAGCCCCAGCATTTT. This codes for CASSGTNQPQHF.

The chain is built from TRBV28 and TRBJ2-5, with D hard to call. The CDR3 loop spans 16 amino acids. Per germline, CDR1 MDHEN and CDR2 SYDVKM. Deletions cut 3 bases from V and 2 bases from J, with 16 bases between. DNA of the CDR3: TGTGCCAGCAGTTTCCCACCAGCGAGCCTACAAGAGACCCAGTACTTC. Translation gives CASSFPPASLQETQYF.

There are many counts of this clonotype. This chain links TRBV6-1 with TRBJ2-4; TRBD2 matches at 11 bases. CDR3 length: 16 amino acids. The germline V gene has CDR1 MNHNS and CDR2 SASEGT. With V trimmed by 6 bases and J by 0 bases, 4 bases remained unmatched. The CDR3 bases are TGTGCCAGCAGCCCTAGCGGGAGGCTAGCCAAAAACATTCAGTACTTC. Amino acids: CASSPSGRLAKNIQYF.

This clonotype has ten or more counts. The chain couples TRBV5-1 to TRBJ2-7; TRBD1 matches 11 bases. Looked up from germline, CDR1 is SGHRS and CDR2 is YFSETQ. J lost 5 bases, V lost 5 bases, and 6 bases had no gene match. This CDR3 has 14 amino acids. The CDR3: CASRGTGGFDEQYF. Written as DNA, the CDR3 is TGCGCCAGCAGGGGGACAGGGGGATTCGACGAGCAGTACTTC.

This clonotype was seen ten or more times. The gene calls are TRBV3-1 and TRBJ2-3, with 7 bases identical to TRBD2. The CDR3 consists of 15 residues. Unmatched junction bases numbered 4, after V lost 4 bases and J lost 0 bases. Germline assignment: CDR1 LGHDT and CDR2 YNNKEL (reference sequence). CDR3 nucleotides: TGTGCCAGCAGCCCAGCGGGACTTAGCACAGATACGCAGTATTTT. It is translated as CASSPAGLSTDTQYF.

This chain joins TRBV7-8 and TRBJ2-1, with 12 nucleotides matching TRBD2. This CDR3 is built from 16 residues. V lost 5 bases, J lost 4 bases, and 6 bases stayed unmatched. The germline CDR1 and CDR2 sequences are SGHVS and FQNEAQ. The CDR3, as DNA: TGTGCCAGCAGCCCCCGGACTAGCGGGATTTACAATGAGCAGTTCTTC. It translates to CASSPRTSGIYNEQFF.

This clonotype was picked up many times. This chain connects TRBV10-3 to TRBJ2-2; 9 nucleotides match TRBD2. From germline, CDR1 is ENHRY and CDR2 SYGVKD. This CDR3 comprises 13 residues. V shed 10 bases and J 10 bases; nucleotides not matched to a gene: 10. CDR3 sequence reads: CATRLAVLPELFF. CDR3 coding DNA: TGTGCCACACGACTAGCGGTTCTCCCGGAGCTGTTTTTT.

This chain links TRBV30 with TRBJ1-1; no clear D. With 5 bases removed from V and 5 bases from J, the gap between germline ends came to 9 bases. This CDR3 contains 11 residues. Germline loops: CDR1 GTSNPN, CDR2 SVGIG (reference sequence). CDR3: CAWGKRTEAFF. The CDR3, as DNA: TGTGCCTGGGGCAAACGAACTGAAGCTTTCTTT.

This clonotype appeared many times. The chain employs TRBV15 and TRBJ1-1; unclear D gene. Germline V gene sequence: CDR1 LNHNV, CDR2 YYDKDF (reference sequence). V lost 5 bases and J lost 0, with 7 bases in between. The CDR3 runs to 13 residues. This chain's CDR3 is CATSLRMNTEAFF. The DNA for the CDR3 is TGTGCCACCAGCCTACGGATGAACACTGAAGCTTTCTTT.

The chain employs TRBV20-1 and TRBJ2-3; 14 bases match TRBD2. V gave up 5 bases and J gave up 4 bases; unmatched junction bases: 8. Germline CDR1 is DFQATT and CDR2 is SNEGSKA (reference sequence). This CDR3 is 16 amino acids long. In nucleotides, the CDR3 is TGCAGTGCTGGCCTGACTAGCGGGAGGGCCCCAGATACGCAGTATTTT. Protein: CSAGLTSGRAPDTQYF.

Only a few counts were recorded for this clonotype. The J gene is TRBJ2-3, the V gene TRBV3-1; 15 bases match TRBD2. This CDR3 comprises 18 residues. With V trimmed by 4 bases and J by 4 bases, 9 bases remained unmatched. CDR1 is LGHDT and CDR2 is YNNKEL in the germline V gene (reference sequence). The CDR3 DNA reads TGTGCCAGCAGCCCACCATTGGGACTAGCGGGAGGTCCAGATACGCAGTATTTT. This gives the protein CASSPPLGLAGGPDTQYF.

This clonotype has at least ten counts. The chain joins TRBV10-2 to TRBJ1-6; TRBD1 matches 10 bases. CDR1 is WSHSY and CDR2 is SAAADI in the germline V gene. V was pared by 2 bases and J by 9 bases, with 4 bases of the junction left unmatched. The CDR3 spans 15 residues. CDR3 nucleotides: TGCGCCAGCAGTGAGCCGGGACAGGGGATTTCACCCCTCCACTTT. It yields the protein CASSEPGQGISPLHF.

The V gene is TRBV20-1, the J gene TRBJ1-2; 10 bases match TRBD1. The CDR3 is made up of 16 amino acids. The germline CDR1 and CDR2 sequences are DFQATT and SNEGSKA (reference sequence). V lost 4 bases, J lost 2 bases, and 10 bases stayed unmatched. CDR3 in amino acids: CSATSPGQGPNYGYTF. The DNA for the CDR3 is TGCAGTGCTACCTCTCCGGGACAGGGGCCCAACTATGGCTACACCTTC.

This clonotype was detected only a few times. CDR3 residues: CASRPFGNYGYTF. DNA for the CDR3: TGTGCCAGCAGACCGTTTGGGAACTATGGCTACACCTTC. V gene TRBV6-1 combines with J gene TRBJ1-2; D remains ambiguous. This CDR3 contains 13 residues. CDR1 and CDR2 (germline): MNHNS, SASEGT. V was trimmed by 6 bases and J by 2 bases, leaving 10 bases between them.

This clonotype was found many times. This rearrangement joins TRBV19 to TRBJ1-1; 7 nucleotides align to TRBD1. Germline trimming cut 5 bases from V and 5 bases from J; bases unmatched to any gene: 8. Germline loops: CDR1 LNHDA, CDR2 SQIVND (reference sequence). The CDR3 is 14 amino acids. CDR3 DNA sequence: TGTGCCAGTAGTCTGACAGGGCCAAGGACTGAAGCTTTCTTT. This sequence encodes CASSLTGPRTEAFF.

This clonotype was found many times. The CDR3 coding sequence is TGTGCCAGCAGTTCAGATCCAGTGCTACACCTCCAAGAGACCCAGTACTTC. It translates to CASSSDPVLHLQETQYF. The gene calls are TRBV28 and TRBJ2-5; no clear D gene. The V gene's germline CDR1 is MDHEN and CDR2 SYDVKM. The CDR3 has 17 amino acids. The ends were cut back, 4 bases at V and 1 base at J, with 19 bases in the middle.

The V gene is TRBV6-5, the J gene TRBJ2-5; 8 bases match TRBD1. Germline-derived CDR1 and CDR2 are MNHEY and SVGAGI. Trimming removed 5 bases from V and 6 bases from J; junction bases left unmatched: 14. The CDR3 is 16 amino acids. CDR3 nucleotide sequence: TGTGCCAGCAGTGATATAGACAGGGGAGACATAAAGACCCAGTACTTC. Translated: CASSDIDRGDIKTQYF.

This clonotype was seen repeatedly, ten times or more. The V gene is TRBV28, the J gene TRBJ1-1; D is ambiguous. V lost 6 bases, J lost 4 bases, and 18 bases lay in between. Germline CDR1 is MDHEN and CDR2 is SYDVKM. The CDR3 length is 15 residues. The CDR3 DNA is TGTGCCAGCAGCCCCCCACGAGGGCGGACCACTGAAGCTTTCTTT. Its translation: CASSPPRGRTTEAFF.

The chain recombines TRBV20-1 with TRBJ1-4; no reliable D call. V lost 0 bases and J lost 8, with 13 bases in between. This CDR3 is 14 amino acids long. The germline V gene has CDR1 DFQATT and CDR2 SNEGSKA (reference sequence). The CDR3: CSAREERWEEKLFF. CDR3 coding DNA: TGCAGTGCTAGAGAGGAACGATGGGAAGAAAAACTGTTTTTT.

This clonotype has ten or more counts. The chain has TRBV28 and TRBJ2-7; the D gene is possibly TRBD2 (5 bases). This CDR3 has 13 residues. V was cut by 6 bases and J by 0 bases, with 9 bases left in between. Germline values: CDR1 MDHEN, CDR2 SYDVKM. Written as DNA, the CDR3 is TGTGCCAGCAGCCGTGGACTCTCCTACGAGCAGTACTTC. It is translated as CASSRGLSYEQYF.

This clonotype has ten or more counts. V and J are TRBV10-2 and TRBJ1-1; unclear D gene. This CDR3 region has 14 residues. Germline V gene data show CDR1 as WSHSY and CDR2 as SAAADI. Trimming left V 6 bases short and J 4 bases short, with 15 bases between. This CDR3 is CASRLAGGGTEAFF. The CDR3 DNA follows: TGCGCCAGCAGGCTCGCCGGCGGTGGCACTGAAGCTTTCTTT.

In this sample, this clonotype turned up many times. V gene TRBV12-3 or TRBV12-4 combines with J gene TRBJ1-1; unclear D gene. This CDR3 has 11 residues. The ends were cut back, 6 bases at V and 10 bases at J, with 12 bases in the middle. The CDR3 region is CASSRTSSAFF. Here the CDR3 DNA reads TGTGCCAGCAGCCGAACAAGTTCAGCTTTCTTT.